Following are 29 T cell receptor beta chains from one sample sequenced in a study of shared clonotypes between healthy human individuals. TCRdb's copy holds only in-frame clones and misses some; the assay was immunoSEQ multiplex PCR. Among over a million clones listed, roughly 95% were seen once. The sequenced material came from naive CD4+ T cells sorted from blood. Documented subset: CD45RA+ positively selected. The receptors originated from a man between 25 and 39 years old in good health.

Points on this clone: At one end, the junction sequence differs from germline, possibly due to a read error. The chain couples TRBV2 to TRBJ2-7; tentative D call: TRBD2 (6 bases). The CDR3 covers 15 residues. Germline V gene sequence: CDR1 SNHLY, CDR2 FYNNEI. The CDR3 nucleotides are TGTGCCAGCAGGGAAGGGCGGGGCGGGACCTACGAGCAGTACTTC. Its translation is CASREGRGGTYEQYF.

CDR3 nucleotides: TGTGCCAGTAGTTCCCGGACAGAAACCTACGAGCAGTACTTC. It encodes CASSSRTETYEQYF. The genes are TRBV19 and TRBJ2-7; D perhaps matches TRBD1 (6 bases). Germline assignment: CDR1 LNHDA and CDR2 SQIVND (reference sequence). This CDR3 is built from 14 residues. V was pared by 5 bases and J by 2 bases, with 13 bases between.

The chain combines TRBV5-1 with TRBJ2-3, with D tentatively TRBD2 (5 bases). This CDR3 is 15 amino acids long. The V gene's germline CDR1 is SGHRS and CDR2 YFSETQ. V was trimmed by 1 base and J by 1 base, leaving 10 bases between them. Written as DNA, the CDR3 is TGCGCCAGCAGCTTGATCGTGGGAGGCACAGATACGCAGTATTTT. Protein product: CASSLIVGGTDTQYF.

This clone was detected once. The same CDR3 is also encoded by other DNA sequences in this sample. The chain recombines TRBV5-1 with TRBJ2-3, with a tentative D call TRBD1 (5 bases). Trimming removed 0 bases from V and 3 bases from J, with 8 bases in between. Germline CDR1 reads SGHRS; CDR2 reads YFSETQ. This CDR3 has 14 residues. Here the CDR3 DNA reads TGCGCCAGCAGCTTGGGGGCAGGGACAGATACGCAGTATTTT. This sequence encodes CASSLGAGTDTQYF.

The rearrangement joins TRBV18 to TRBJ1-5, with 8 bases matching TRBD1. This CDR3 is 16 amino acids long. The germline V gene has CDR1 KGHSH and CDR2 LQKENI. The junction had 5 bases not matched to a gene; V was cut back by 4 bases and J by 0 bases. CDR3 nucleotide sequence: TGTGCCAGCTCACGGCAGGGGGCGGGTAGCAATCAGCCCCAGCATTTT. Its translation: CASSRQGAGSNQPQHF.

CDR3 coding DNA: TGTGCCAGCAGCCGGGGTTCCTACGAGCAGTACTTC. It encodes CASSRGSYEQYF. V is TRBV7-9 and J is TRBJ2-7; perhaps TRBD2 as D (5 bases). The V gene's germline CDR1 is SEHNR and CDR2 FQNEAQ (reference sequence). This CDR3 region has 12 residues. Trimming cost V 5 bases and J 1 base, with 6 bases left between them.

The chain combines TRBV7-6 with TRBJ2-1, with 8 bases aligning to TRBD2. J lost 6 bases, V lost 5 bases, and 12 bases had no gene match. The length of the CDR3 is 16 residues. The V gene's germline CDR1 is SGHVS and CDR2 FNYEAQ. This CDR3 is CASSTTSAPLANEQFF. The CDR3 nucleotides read TGTGCCAGCAGCACGACTAGCGCCCCCCTCGCCAATGAGCAGTTCTTC.

The CDR3 DNA reads as TGTGCCAGCAGCTTCCATCCGTTAGGTACTAGACACTCCTACAATGAGCAGTTCTTC. This gives the protein CASSFHPLGTRHSYNEQFF. The chain recombines TRBV7-9 with TRBJ2-1; D is possibly TRBD2 (5 bases). The germline V gene encodes CDR1 SEHNR and CDR2 FQNEAQ (reference sequence). V was shortened by 3 bases and J by 0 bases, with 21 bases between the two germline ends. The CDR3 loop spans 19 amino acids.

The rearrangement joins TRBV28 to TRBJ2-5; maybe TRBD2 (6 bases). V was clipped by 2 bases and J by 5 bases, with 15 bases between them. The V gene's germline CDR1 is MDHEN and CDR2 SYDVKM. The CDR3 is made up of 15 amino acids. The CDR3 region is CASSLGGTTGETQYF. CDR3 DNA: TGTGCCAGCAGTTTAGGAGGGACCACGGGGGAGACCCAGTACTTC.

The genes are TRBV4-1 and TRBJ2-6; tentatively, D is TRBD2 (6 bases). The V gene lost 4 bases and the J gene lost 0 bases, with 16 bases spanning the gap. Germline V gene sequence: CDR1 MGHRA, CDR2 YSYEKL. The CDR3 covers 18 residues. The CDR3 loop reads CASSPRGKGNSGANVLTF. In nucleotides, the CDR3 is TGCGCCAGCAGCCCCCGGGGGAAGGGAAACTCTGGGGCCAACGTCCTGACTTTC.

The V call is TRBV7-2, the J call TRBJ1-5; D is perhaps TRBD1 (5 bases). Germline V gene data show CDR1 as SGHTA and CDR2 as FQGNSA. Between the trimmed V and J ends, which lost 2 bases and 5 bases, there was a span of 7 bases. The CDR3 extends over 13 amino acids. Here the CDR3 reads CASSLMGHQPQHF. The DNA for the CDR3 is TGTGCCAGCAGCTTAATGGGGCATCAGCCCCAGCATTTT.

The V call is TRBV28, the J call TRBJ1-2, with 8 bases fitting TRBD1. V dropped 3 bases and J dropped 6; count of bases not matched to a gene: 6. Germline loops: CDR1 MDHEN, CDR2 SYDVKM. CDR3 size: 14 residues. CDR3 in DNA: TGTGCCAGCAGTTTGGGACAGGCGAGTAATGGCTACACCTTC. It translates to CASSLGQASNGYTF.

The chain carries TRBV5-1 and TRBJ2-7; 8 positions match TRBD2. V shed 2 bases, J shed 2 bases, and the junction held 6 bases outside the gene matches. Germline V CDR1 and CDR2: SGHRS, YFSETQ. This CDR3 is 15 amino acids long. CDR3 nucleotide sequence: TGCGCCAGCAGCTTCATGACTAGCGCTACCTACGAGCAGTACTTC. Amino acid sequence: CASSFMTSATYEQYF.

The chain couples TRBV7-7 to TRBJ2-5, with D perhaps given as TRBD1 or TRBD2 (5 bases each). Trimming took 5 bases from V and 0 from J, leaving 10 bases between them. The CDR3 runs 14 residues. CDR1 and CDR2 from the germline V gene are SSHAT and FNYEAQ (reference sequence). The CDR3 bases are TGTGCCAGCAGCCCCGGGGCGAACCAAGAGACCCAGTACTTC. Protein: CASSPGANQETQYF.

The CDR3 nucleotides are TGTGCCAGCAGCCGCCGGACAGGACTGAATGAGCAGTTCTTC. It translates to CASSRRTGLNEQFF. The V call is TRBV7-2, the J call TRBJ2-1; TRBD1 matches 7 bases. This CDR3 spans 14 amino acids. Germline CDR1 SGHTA, CDR2 FQGNSA. Germline trimming cut 5 bases from V and 7 bases from J; bases unmatched to any gene: 8.

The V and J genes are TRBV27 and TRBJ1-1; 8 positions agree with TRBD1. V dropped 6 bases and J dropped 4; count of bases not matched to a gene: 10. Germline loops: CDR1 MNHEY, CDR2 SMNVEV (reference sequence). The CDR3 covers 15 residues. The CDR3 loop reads CASRKRQGRGTEAFF. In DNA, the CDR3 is TGTGCCAGCAGAAAAAGACAGGGGAGAGGCACTGAAGCTTTCTTT.

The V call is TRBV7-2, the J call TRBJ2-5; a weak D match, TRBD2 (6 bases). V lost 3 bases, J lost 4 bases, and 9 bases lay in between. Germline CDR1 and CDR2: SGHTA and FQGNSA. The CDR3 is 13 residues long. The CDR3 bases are TGTGCCAGCAGCTTGTCCGGGAGAGAGACCCAGTACTTC. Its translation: CASSLSGRETQYF.

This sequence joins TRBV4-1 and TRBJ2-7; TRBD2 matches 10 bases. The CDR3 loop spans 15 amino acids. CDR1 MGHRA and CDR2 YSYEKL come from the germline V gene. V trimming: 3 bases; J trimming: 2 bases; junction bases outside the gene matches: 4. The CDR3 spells CASSQGLAYAYEQYF. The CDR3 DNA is TGCGCCAGCAGCCAGGGACTAGCGTACGCCTACGAGCAGTACTTC.

CDR3 DNA: TGTGCCAGCTTCGGAGATAGCAATCAGCCCCAGCATTTT. It specifies CASFGDSNQPQHF. This chain connects TRBV18 to TRBJ1-5; D remains unclear. The CDR3 is 13 amino acids. The V end lost 7 bases, the J end lost 0 bases, and 7 bases lay between the germline ends. Germline CDR1 is KGHSH and CDR2 is LQKENI.

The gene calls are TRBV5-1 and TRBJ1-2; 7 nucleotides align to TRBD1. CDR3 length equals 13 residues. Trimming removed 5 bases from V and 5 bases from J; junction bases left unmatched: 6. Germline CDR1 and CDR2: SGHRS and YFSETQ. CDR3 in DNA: TGCGCCAGCAGTTTCGACAGGGCATATGGCTACACCTTC. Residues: CASSFDRAYGYTF.

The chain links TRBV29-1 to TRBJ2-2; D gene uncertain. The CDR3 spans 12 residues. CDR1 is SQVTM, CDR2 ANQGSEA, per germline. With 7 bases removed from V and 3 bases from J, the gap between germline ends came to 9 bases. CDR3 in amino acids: CSGRKYTGELFF. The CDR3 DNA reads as TGCAGCGGCCGCAAGTACACCGGGGAGCTGTTTTTT.

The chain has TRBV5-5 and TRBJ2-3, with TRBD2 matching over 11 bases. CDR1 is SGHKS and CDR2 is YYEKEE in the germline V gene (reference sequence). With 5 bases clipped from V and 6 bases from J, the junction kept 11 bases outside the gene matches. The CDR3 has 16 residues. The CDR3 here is CASSRLAGGLQDTQYF. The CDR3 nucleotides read TGTGCCAGCAGTCGCCTAGCGGGAGGACTCCAGGATACGCAGTATTTT. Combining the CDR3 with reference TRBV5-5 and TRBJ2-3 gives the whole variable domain DAGVTQSPTHLIKTRGQQVTLRCSPISGHKSVSWYQQVLGQGPQFIFQYYEKEERGRGNFPDRFSARQFPNYSSELNVNALLLGDSALYLCASSRLAGGLQDTQYFGPGTRLTVL.

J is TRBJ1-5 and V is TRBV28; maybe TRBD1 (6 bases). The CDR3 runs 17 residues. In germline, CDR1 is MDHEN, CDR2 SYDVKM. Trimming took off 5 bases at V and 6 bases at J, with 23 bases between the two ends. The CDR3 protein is CASSRQRGGPLGQPQHF. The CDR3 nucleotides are TGTGCCAGCAGTCGACAGCGGGGGGGCCCTTTGGGTCAGCCCCAGCATTTT.

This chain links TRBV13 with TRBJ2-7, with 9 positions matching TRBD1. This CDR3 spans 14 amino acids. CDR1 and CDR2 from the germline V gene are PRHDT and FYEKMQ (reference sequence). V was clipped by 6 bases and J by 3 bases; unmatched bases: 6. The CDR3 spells CASRSQGASYEQYF. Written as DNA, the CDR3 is TGTGCCAGCAGGTCACAGGGGGCGAGCTACGAGCAGTACTTC.

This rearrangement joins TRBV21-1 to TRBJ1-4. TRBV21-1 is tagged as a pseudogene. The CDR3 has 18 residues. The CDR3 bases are TGTGCCAGCAGCAAAAGGTTTCCGGGGGATGGAACTAATGAAAAACTGTTTTTT. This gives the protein CASSKRFPGDGTNEKLFF.

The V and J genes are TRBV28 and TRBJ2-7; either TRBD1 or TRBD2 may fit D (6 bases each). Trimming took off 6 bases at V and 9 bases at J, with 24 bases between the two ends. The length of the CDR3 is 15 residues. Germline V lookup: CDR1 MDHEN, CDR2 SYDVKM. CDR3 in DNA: TGTGCCAGCAGCACTATATCCGGGGGCCGGTGGGGGCAGTACTTC. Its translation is CASSTISGGRWGQYF. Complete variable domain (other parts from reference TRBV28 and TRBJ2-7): DVKVTQSSRYLVKRTGEKVFLECVQDMDHENMFWYRQDPGLGLRLIYFSYDVKMKEKGDIPEGYSVSREKKERFSLILESASTNQTSMYLCASSTISGGRWGQYFGPGTRLTVT.

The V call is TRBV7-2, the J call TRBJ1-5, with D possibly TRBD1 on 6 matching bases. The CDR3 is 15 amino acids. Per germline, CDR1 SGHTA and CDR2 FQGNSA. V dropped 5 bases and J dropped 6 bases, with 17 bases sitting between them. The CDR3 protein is CASSPRWGASQPQHF. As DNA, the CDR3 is TGTGCCAGCAGCCCCAGGTGGGGGGCAAGTCAGCCCCAGCATTTT.

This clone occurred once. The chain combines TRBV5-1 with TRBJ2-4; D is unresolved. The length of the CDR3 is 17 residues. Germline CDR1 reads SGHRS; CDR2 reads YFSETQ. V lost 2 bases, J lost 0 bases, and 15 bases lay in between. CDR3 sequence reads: CASSFPQLDKAKNIQYF. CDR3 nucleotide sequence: TGCGCCAGCAGCTTCCCACAGCTTGACAAAGCCAAAAACATTCAGTACTTC.

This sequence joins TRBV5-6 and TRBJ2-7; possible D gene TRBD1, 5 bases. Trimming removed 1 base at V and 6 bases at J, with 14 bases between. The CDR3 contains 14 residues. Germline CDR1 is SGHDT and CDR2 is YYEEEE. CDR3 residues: CASSLSRTGVEQYF. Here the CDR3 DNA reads TGTGCCAGCAGCTTGAGTCGTACAGGAGTCGAGCAGTACTTC.